The present entry profiles one T cell receptor beta chain with its context. The record originates from a study of blood T cell repertoires in COVID-19. In the original analysis: Reference gene primer amplification gave nucleated cell count estimates. Clones were read by immunoSEQ multiplex PCR, and TCRdb kept only the in-frame ones, dropping some. The V and J calls and clone size come from that table; D and trimming were worked out from the DNA. This table has around 120,000 clones, around 89% appearing once. The germline gives CDR1 SEHNR, CDR2 FQNEAQ (reference sequence). The CDR3 runs to 14 residues. V dropped 0 bases and J dropped 3 bases, with 9 bases sitting between them.

The source is an elderly woman with acute or convalescent COVID-19. V usage is TRBV7-9 and J usage is TRBJ2-7; D unclear. Sequencing input: peripheral blood. Here the CDR3 reads CASSLAIGRYEQYF. CDR3 sequence (DNA): TGTGCCAGCAGCTTAGCGATTGGGCGCTACGAGCAGTACTTC. Drawing the rest from reference TRBV7-9 and TRBJ2-7, the complete variable domain is DTGVSQNPRHKITKRGQNVTFRCDPISEHNRLYWYRQTLGQGPEFLTYFQNEAQLEKSRLLSDRFSAERPKGSFSTLEIQRTEQGDSAMYLCASSLAIGRYEQYFGPGTRLTVT.